These T cell receptor beta chains were read from a single sample in a study of blood T cell repertoires in COVID-19. Repertoires were generated with immunoSEQ multiplex PCR, while TCRdb's copy carries only in-frame clones and drops some. The sample holds approximately 43,000 clones, over 75% seen once. The sample was peripheral blood. Receptor source: a man aged 35 to 55 with active or convalescent COVID-19. Each CDR3 is given with its conserved first and last residue. The D gene is left open where the match is weak. Expanded clones get a size class; other rows say once, few or many, or leave the size out.

clone size,D gene,V gene,J gene,CDR3 DNA,CDR3 protein
-,-,TRBV19,TRBJ1-5,TGTGCCAGTAGTCCGGACGGGGGTAGCAATCAGCCCCAGCATTTT,CASSPDGGSNQPQHF
-,-,TRBV7-3,TRBJ1-3,TGTGCCAGCAGCTTAACGGGGGCAGGAAACACCATATATTTT,CASSLTGAGNTIYF
-,-,TRBV6-2/TRBV6-3,TRBJ1-2,TGTGCCAGCAGTTTATGGGACATCCGGCGGGCTTATGGCTACACCTTC,CASSLWDIRRAYGYTF
once,TRBD1,TRBV13,TRBJ2-7,TGTGCCAGCAGCCGAGGGACAGGACTTTTCGGCTACGAGCAGTACTTC,CASSRGTGLFGYEQYF
once,TRBD2,TRBV5-1,TRBJ2-1,TGCGCCAGCAGCCTCGCCGCCGGGACTACCTACAATGAGCAGTTCTTC,CASSLAAGTTYNEQFF
-,TRBD1,TRBV5-4,TRBJ1-2,TGTGCCAGCAGCGGACAGGCGAGTAACTATGGCTACACCTTC,CASSGQASNYGYTF
-,-,TRBV10-3,TRBJ2-3,TGTGCCGTCCGAACAGGGCCAGATACGCAGTATTTT,CAVRTGPDTQYF
-,-,TRBV6-2/TRBV6-3,TRBJ2-4,TGTGCCAGCAGTTACGACATCCGGAACATTCAGTACTTC,CASSYDIRNIQYF
few,-,TRBV28,TRBJ1-1,TGTGCCAGCAGTTTTGAGCAGGCAGTAAACACTGAAGCTTTCTTT,CASSFEQAVNTEAFF
-,TRBD2,TRBV5-5,TRBJ2-7,TGTGCCAGCAGCCAAGGACTAGCGGGAAACTACGAGCAGTACTTC,CASSQGLAGNYEQYF
-,TRBD1,TRBV19,TRBJ1-4,TGTGCCAGTAGTATGACAGGGTGGGGTGAAAAACTGTTTTTT,CASSMTGWGEKLFF
-,TRBD1,TRBV5-1,TRBJ1-1,TGCGCCAGCAGCTTGGTTGGGACAGGGCCCATGAACACTGAAGCTTTCTTT,CASSLVGTGPMNTEAFF
-,-,TRBV7-9,TRBJ1-5,TGTGCCAGCAGCTTAGCTAAAGAACAGGGAAGGGGAGACCAGCCCCAGCATTTT,CASSLAKEQGRGDQPQHF
-,-,TRBV29-1,TRBJ1-3,TGCAGCGTTGCAGAGAGCTCTGGAAACACCATATATTTT,CSVAESSGNTIYF
-,-,TRBV24-1,TRBJ2-7,TGTGCCACCAGTGATGGGACACTCTACGAGCAGTACTTC,CATSDGTLYEQYF
medium-sized,-,TRBV28,TRBJ1-2,TGTGCCAGCAGTTTCCGCGATGGCTACACCTTC,CASSFRDGYTF
-,-,TRBV3-1/TRBV3-2,TRBJ2-2,TGTGCCAGCAGCCCGGCCGGGTCCTACACCGGGGAGCTGTTTTTT,CASSPAGSYTGELFF
-,TRBD1,TRBV2,TRBJ1-5,TGTGCCAGCAGTGAGAGCGGGACAGGGATTGAGCCCCAGCATTTT,CASSESGTGIEPQHF
-,-,TRBV28,TRBJ2-5,TGTGCCAGCAGCTCCGAGCTAGGATTGGAGACCCAGTACTTC,CASSSELGLETQYF
-,TRBD1,TRBV19,TRBJ1-3,TGTGCCAGTAGTAGACAGGGGAATGGAAACACCATATATTTT,CASSRQGNGNTIYF
many,TRBD2,TRBV5-4,TRBJ2-2,TGTGCCAGCACCTTCAGCGGGGGCACCGGGGAGCTGTTTTTT,CASTFSGGTGELFF
-,-,TRBV19,TRBJ2-5,TGTGCCAGTAGTATTGGACAGAGTCAAGAGACCCAGTACTTC,CASSIGQSQETQYF
-,TRBD2,TRBV7-2,TRBJ2-2,TGTGCCACGGGGGGAGGGACTCCTAAGAACACCGGGGAGCTGTTTTTT,CATGGGTPKNTGELFF
-,-,TRBV6-5,TRBJ1-5,TGTGCCAGCAGCCTGGGTGGGCCGAGCAATCAGCCCCAGCATTTT,CASSLGGPSNQPQHF
-,-,TRBV28,TRBJ1-1,TGTGCCAGTACCGAGTGGGCGAACACTGAAGCTTTCTTT,CASTEWANTEAFF
-,TRBD2,TRBV27,TRBJ2-7,TGTGCCAGCAGTCTAGCGGGGGCCTACGAGCAGTACTTC,CASSLAGAYEQYF
-,-,TRBV5-1,TRBJ1-3,TGCGCCAGCAGCTTGGAGTGGCAGTTCTCTGGAAACACCATATATTTT,CASSLEWQFSGNTIYF
-,-,TRBV7-2,TRBJ2-2,TGTGCCAGCAGCCCCAACAGGGCCGGAACCGGGGAGCTGTTTTTT,CASSPNRAGTGELFF
few,-,TRBV5-1,TRBJ2-1,TGCGCCAGCAGCCATCCCCGGGCGGGGATCGTAAAGGCCTACAATGAGCAGTTCTTC,CASSHPRAGIVKAYNEQFF
-,TRBD1,TRBV7-3,TRBJ2-1,TGTGCCAGCAGCTTAACTGGACAGGGTAATGAGCAGTTCTTC,CASSLTGQGNEQFF
few,-,TRBV30,TRBJ1-1,TGTGCCTGGAGGAGACAGAGAAACACTGAAGCTTTCTTT,CAWRRQRNTEAFF
-,-,TRBV28,TRBJ1-2,TGTGCCTGCGGGGAGTGGTCCGACTATGGCTACACCTTC,CACGEWSDYGYTF
-,TRBD2,TRBV4-2,TRBJ2-3,TGTGCCAGCAGCCCCTTCCTAGCGGGGGGCACAGATACGCAGTATTTT,CASSPFLAGGTDTQYF
-,-,TRBV5-6,TRBJ1-6,TGTGCCAGCAGCTTTAGAGGGTCAGGTGCCAGCTCCTATAATTCACCCCTCCACTTT,CASSFRGSGASSYNSPLHF
-,-,TRBV29-1,TRBJ1-5,TGCAGCGTCAGAACAGGGACCAATCAGCCCCAGCATTTT,CSVRTGTNQPQHF
-,-,TRBV27,TRBJ1-2,TGTGCCAGCACCGACAGACTTCACTATGGCTACACCTTC,CASTDRLHYGYTF
-,-,TRBV9,TRBJ1-1,TGTGCCAGCGCACGAGGCGGCTTGAACACTGAAGCTTTCTTT,CASARGGLNTEAFF
-,-,TRBV7-3,TRBJ2-1,TGTGCCAGCAGCTTAATGGGCAGGGGACATGAGCAGTTCTTC,CASSLMGRGHEQFF
-,-,TRBV9,TRBJ2-7,TGTGCCAGCAGCGTAGCTACAGGTAGCTCCTACGAGCAGTACTTC,CASSVATGSSYEQYF
-,-,TRBV9,TRBJ1-3,TGTGCCAGCAGCGTAACACAGGACCTTGGAAACACCATATATTTT,CASSVTQDLGNTIYF
-,TRBD1,TRBV9,TRBJ2-7,TGTGCCAGCAGCCTCCGGGACAGGGGAAGTGGCGAGCAGTACTTC,CASSLRDRGSGEQYF
-,-,TRBV21-1,TRBJ1-1,TGTGCCATCCCACCGCCGGGACAGGGGAACACTGAAGCTTTCTTT,CAIPPPGQGNTEAFF